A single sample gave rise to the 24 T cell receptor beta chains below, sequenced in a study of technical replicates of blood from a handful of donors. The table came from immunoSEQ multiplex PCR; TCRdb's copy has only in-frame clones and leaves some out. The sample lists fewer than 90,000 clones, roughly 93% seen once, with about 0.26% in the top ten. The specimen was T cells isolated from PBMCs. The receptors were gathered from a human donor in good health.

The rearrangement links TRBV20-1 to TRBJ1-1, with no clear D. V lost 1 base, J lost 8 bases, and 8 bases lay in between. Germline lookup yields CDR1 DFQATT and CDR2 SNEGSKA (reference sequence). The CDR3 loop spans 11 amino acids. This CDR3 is CSARVGVEAFF. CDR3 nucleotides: TGCAGTGCTAGAGTCGGGGTCGAAGCTTTCTTT.

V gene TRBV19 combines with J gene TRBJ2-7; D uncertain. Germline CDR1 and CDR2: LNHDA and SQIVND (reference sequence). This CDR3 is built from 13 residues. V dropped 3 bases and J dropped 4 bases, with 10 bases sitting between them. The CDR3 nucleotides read TGTGCCAGTAGTATTGGCGGCTCTTACGAGCAGTACTTC. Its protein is CASSIGGSYEQYF.

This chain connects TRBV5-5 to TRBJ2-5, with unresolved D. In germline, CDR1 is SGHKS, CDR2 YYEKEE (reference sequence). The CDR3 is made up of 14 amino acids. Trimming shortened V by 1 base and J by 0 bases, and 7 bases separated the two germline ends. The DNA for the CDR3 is TGTGCCAGCAGCTTGTTACAAGACCAAGAGACCCAGTACTTC. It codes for CASSLLQDQETQYF. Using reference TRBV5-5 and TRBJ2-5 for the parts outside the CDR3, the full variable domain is DAGVTQSPTHLIKTRGQQVTLRCSPISGHKSVSWYQQVLGQGPQFIFQYYEKEERGRGNFPDRFSARQFPNYSSELNVNALLLGDSALYLCASSLLQDQETQYFGPGTRLLVL.

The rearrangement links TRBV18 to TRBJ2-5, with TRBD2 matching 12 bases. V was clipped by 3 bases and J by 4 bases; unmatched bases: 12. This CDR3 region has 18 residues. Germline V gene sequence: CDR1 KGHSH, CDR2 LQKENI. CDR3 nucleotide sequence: TGTGCCAGCTCACCCCCTAGCGGGAGGGCCGGGAATGCAGAGACCCAGTACTTC. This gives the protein CASSPPSGRAGNAETQYF.

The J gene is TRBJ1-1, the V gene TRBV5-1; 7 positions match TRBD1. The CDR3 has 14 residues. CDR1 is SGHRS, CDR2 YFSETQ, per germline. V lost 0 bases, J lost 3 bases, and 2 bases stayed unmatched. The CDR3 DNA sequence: TGCGCCAGCAGCTTGGAGGGGACAGACACTGAAGCTTTCTTT. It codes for CASSLEGTDTEAFF.

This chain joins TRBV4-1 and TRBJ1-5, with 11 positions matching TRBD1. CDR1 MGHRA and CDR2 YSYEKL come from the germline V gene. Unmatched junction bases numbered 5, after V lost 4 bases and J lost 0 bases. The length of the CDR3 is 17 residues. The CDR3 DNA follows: TGCGCCAGCAGCCCCGGACAGGGGGCATATAGCAATCAGCCCCAGCATTTT. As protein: CASSPGQGAYSNQPQHF.

The CDR3 nucleotides are TGTGCCTGGAGTGACCGGGCCAGAGGCGGGGGCCTCTACGAGCAGTACTTC. Translating it yields CAWSDRARGGGLYEQYF. The V and J genes are TRBV30 and TRBJ2-7, with D perhaps matching TRBD2 (7 bases). Trimming cost V 1 base and J 3 bases, with 22 bases left between them. Looked up from germline, CDR1 is GTSNPN and CDR2 is SVGIG (reference sequence). The CDR3 is 17 amino acids.

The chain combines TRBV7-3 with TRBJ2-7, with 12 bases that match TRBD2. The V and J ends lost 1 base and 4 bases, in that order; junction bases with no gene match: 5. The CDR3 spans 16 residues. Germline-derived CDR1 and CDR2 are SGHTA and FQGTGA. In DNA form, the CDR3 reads TGTGCCAGCAGCTTAAATCCTAGCGGGGGGGGATACGAGCAGTACTTC. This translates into CASSLNPSGGGYEQYF.

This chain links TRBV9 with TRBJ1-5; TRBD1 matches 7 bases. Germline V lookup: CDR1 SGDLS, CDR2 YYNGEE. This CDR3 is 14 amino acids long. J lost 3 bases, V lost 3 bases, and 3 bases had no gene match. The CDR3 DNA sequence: TGTGCCAGCAGCGCCGGGACAGCCAATCAGCCCCAGCATTTT. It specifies CASSAGTANQPQHF.

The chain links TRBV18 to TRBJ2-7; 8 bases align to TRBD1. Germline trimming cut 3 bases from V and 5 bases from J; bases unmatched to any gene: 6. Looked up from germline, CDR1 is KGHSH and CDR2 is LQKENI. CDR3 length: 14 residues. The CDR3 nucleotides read TGTGCCAGCTCACCTGCAGGGGGCACAGACGAGCAGTACTTC. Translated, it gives CASSPAGGTDEQYF.

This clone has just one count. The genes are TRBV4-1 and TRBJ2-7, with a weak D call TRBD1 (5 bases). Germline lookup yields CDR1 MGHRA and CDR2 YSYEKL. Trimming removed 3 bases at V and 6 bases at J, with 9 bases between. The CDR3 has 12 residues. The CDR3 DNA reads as TGCGCCAGCAGCCAGGGGCCGGGCGAGCAGTACTTC. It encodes CASSQGPGEQYF.

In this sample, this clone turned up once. CDR3 bases: TGTGCCAGCAGCTTAGAGCGAACCCGTACCGGGGAGCTGTTTTTT. It translates to CASSLERTRTGELFF. The chain combines TRBV7-8 with TRBJ2-2; no reliable D call. The CDR3 sequence is 15 residues long. Germline V gene lookup returns CDR1 SGHVS and CDR2 FQNEAQ. The V end was cut by 1 base, the J end by 5 bases, with 11 bases between.

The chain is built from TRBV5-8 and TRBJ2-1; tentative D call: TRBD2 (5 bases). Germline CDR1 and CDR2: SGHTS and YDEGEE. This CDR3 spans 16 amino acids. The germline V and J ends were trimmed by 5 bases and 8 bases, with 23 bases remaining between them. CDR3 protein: CASSSRARPGMDEQFF. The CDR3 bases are TGTGCCAGCAGTTCGCGGGCACGCCCCGGTATGGATGAGCAGTTCTTC.

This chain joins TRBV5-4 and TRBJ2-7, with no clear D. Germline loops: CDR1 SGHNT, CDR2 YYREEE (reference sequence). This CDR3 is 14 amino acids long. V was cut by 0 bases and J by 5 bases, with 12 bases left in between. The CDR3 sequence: CASSLVVRSDEQYF. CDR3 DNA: TGTGCCAGCAGCTTGGTTGTACGGTCCGACGAGCAGTACTTC.

CDR3 in DNA: TGTGCCAGCAGTTCCGGACAGGCTGCTGGAAACACCATATATTTT. It specifies CASSSGQAAGNTIYF. The rearrangement uses TRBV6-1 and TRBJ1-3; 7 bases agree with TRBD1. V gave up 5 bases and J gave up 2 bases; unmatched junction bases: 6. Germline assignment: CDR1 MNHNS and CDR2 SASEGT. The CDR3 is 15 amino acids.

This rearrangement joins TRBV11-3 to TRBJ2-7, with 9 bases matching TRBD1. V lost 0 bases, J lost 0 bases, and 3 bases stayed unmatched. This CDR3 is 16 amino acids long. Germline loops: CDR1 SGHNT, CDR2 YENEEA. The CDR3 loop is CASSLEKTGGSYEQYF. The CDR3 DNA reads TGTGCCAGCAGCTTAGAGAAGACAGGGGGCTCCTACGAGCAGTACTTC.

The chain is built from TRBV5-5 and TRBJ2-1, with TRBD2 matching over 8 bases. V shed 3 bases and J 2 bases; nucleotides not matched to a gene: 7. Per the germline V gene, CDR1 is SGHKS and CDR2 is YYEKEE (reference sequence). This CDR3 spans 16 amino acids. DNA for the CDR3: TGTGCCAGCAGCTCAGGACTAGCTCCAGCCTACAATGAGCAGTTCTTC. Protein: CASSSGLAPAYNEQFF.

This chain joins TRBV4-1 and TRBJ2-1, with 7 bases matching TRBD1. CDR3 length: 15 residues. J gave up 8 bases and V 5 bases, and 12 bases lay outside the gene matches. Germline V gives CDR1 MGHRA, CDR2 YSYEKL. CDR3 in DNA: TGCGCCAGCAGCTTGATACAGGGGTTAGGCTATGAGCAGTTCTTC. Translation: CASSLIQGLGYEQFF.

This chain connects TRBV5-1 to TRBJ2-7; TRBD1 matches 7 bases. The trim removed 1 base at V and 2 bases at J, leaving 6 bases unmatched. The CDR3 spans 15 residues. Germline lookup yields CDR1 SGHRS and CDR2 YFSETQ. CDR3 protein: CASSLSRDSTYEQYF. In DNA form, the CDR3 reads TGCGCCAGCAGCTTGAGTCGGGACAGCACCTACGAGCAGTACTTC.

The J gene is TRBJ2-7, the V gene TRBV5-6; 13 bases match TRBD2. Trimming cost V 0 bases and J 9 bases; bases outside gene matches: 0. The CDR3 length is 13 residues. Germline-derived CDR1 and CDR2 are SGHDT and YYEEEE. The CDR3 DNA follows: TGTGCCAGCAGCTTGGGGACTAGCGGGAGGCAGTACTTC. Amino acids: CASSLGTSGRQYF.

CDR3 in DNA: TGCGCCAGCAGCGGGACTCGACCCTCTGGGGCCAACGTCCTGACTTTC. It codes for CASSGTRPSGANVLTF. The chain combines TRBV5-1 with TRBJ2-6; D perhaps matches TRBD2 (6 bases). Germline V lookup: CDR1 SGHRS, CDR2 YFSETQ. The CDR3 loop spans 16 amino acids. V lost 4 bases to trimming and J lost 0 bases, with 11 bases between them.

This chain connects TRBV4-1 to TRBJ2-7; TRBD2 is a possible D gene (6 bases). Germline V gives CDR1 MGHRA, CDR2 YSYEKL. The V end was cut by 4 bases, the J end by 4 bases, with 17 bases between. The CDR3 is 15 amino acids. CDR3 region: CASSPSGSGAYEQYF. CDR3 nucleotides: TGCGCCAGCAGCCCGTCAGGTAGCGGAGCGTACGAGCAGTACTTC.

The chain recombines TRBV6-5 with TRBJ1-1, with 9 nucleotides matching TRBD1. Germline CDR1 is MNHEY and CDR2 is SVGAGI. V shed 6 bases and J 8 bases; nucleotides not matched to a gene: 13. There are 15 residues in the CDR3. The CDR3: CASRIRDRAGPEAFF. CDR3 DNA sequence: TGTGCCAGCAGAATTCGGGACAGGGCCGGGCCCGAAGCTTTCTTT.

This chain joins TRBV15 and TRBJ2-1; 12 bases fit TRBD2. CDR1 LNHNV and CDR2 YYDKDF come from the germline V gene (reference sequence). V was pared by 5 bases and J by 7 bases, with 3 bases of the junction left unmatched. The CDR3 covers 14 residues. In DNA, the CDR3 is TGTGCCACCAGCCGCGGACTAGCGGGAAATGAGCAGTTCTTC. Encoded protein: CATSRGLAGNEQFF. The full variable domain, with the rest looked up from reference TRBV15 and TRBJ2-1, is DAMVIQNPRYQVTQFGKPVTLSCSQTLNHNVMYWYQQKSSQAPKLLFHYYDKDFNNEADTPDNFQSRRPNTSFCFLDIRSPGLGDTAMYLCATSRGLAGNEQFFGPGTRLTVL.